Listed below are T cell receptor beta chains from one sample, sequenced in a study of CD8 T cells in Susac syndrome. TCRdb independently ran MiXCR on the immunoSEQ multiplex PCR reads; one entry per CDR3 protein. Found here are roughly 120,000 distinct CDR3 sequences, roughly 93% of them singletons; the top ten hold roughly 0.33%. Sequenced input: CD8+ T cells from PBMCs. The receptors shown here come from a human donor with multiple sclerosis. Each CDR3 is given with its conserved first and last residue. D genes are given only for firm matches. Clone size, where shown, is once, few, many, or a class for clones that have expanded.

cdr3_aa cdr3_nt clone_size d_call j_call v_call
CASSVGTSVADTQYF TGTGCCAGCAGCGTGGGGACTAGCGTCGCAGATACGCAGTATTTT NA TRBD2 TRBJ2-3 TRBV9
CASSVGSGRPRAETQYF TGTGCCAGCAGCGTAGGAAGTGGCCGACCGAGGGCAGAGACCCAGTACTTC once NA TRBJ2-5 TRBV9
CASSLPARGTGELFF TGTGCCAGCAGCCTACCTGCCAGGGGGACCGGGGAGCTGTTTTTT NA TRBD1 TRBJ2-2 TRBV27
CASTSEKVAPTNEKLFF TGTGCCAGCACCTCAGAGAAGGTGGCGCCAACTAATGAAAAACTGTTTTTT NA NA TRBJ1-4 TRBV28
CASKHPDSSPFGYTF TGTGCCAGCAAACACCCGGACTCCTCGCCTTTTGGCTACACCTTC NA NA TRBJ1-2 TRBV2
CASSSRFYNEQFF TGTGCCAGCAGTTCTCGTTTCTACAATGAGCAGTTCTTC NA NA TRBJ2-1 TRBV12-3/TRBV12-4
CASCPDRNRAEAFF TGTGCCAGCTGCCCGGACAGGAACAGAGCTGAAGCTTTCTTT NA TRBD1 TRBJ1-1 TRBV27
CSARAWDNSSYNEQFF TGCAGTGCCCGGGCGTGGGATAATAGCTCCTACAATGAGCAGTTCTTC NA NA TRBJ2-1 TRBV20-1
CASSVSGGVSTDTQYF TGTGCCAGCAGCGTGAGTGGTGGAGTGAGCACAGATACGCAGTATTTT once NA TRBJ2-3 TRBV9
CASSLYRRVTGELFF TGTGCCAGCAGTTTATATCGACGGGTCACCGGGGAGCTGTTTTTT NA NA TRBJ2-2 TRBV27
CATSSPGQGVSTDTQYF TGTGCCACCAGCAGTCCGGGACAGGGGGTTAGCACAGATACGCAGTATTTT NA TRBD1 TRBJ2-3 TRBV15
CASSAVGQANSPLHF TGTGCCAGCAGCGCGGTGGGACAGGCAAATTCACCCCTCCACTTT NA TRBD1 TRBJ1-6 TRBV9
CASSFTGGNEQYF TGTGCCAGCAGCTTTACGGGCGGCAACGAGCAGTACTTC NA NA TRBJ2-7 TRBV7-9
CSARDPWDHQETQYF TGCAGTGCTAGAGACCCCTGGGACCACCAAGAGACCCAGTACTTC NA NA TRBJ2-5 TRBV20-1
CASRSGPADTQYF TGCGCCAGCAGATCTGGGCCAGCAGATACGCAGTATTTT NA NA TRBJ2-3 TRBV5-1
CASSLAARGPYEQYF TGTGCCAGCAGCTTGGCCGCCAGGGGGCCCTACGAGCAGTACTTC once TRBD1 TRBJ2-7 TRBV5-6
CASRLASTGELFF TGCGCCAGCAGACTAGCGAGTACCGGGGAGCTGTTTTTT NA TRBD2 TRBJ2-2 TRBV5-1
CASSPRRGQETQYF TGTGCCAGCAGCCCGCGTAGGGGGCAAGAGACCCAGTACTTC NA NA TRBJ2-5 TRBV3-1
CASSVETSGRNNEQFF TGTGCCAGCAGCGTAGAAACTAGCGGGAGGAACAATGAGCAGTTCTTC NA TRBD2 TRBJ2-1 TRBV9
CASSSRGGGSTEAFF TGTGCCAGCAGTTCTCGGGGTGGGGGGAGCACTGAAGCTTTCTTT NA NA TRBJ1-1 TRBV27
CASLHRSSTDTQYF TGTGCCAGCCTACACCGTTCTAGCACAGATACGCAGTATTTT NA NA TRBJ2-3 TRBV2
CASSLGPARVQETQYF TGTGCCAGCAGCTTAGGTCCCGCCCGTGTCCAAGAGACCCAGTACTTC NA NA TRBJ2-5 TRBV11-2
CASSLRQGLTGELFF TGTGCCAGCAGTTTAAGACAGGGGCTCACCGGGGAGCTGTTTTTT NA TRBD1 TRBJ2-2 TRBV27
CASSFLGGNQPQHF TGTGCCAGCAGTTTCTTGGGAGGTAATCAGCCCCAGCATTTT NA NA TRBJ1-5 TRBV12-3/TRBV12-4
CASSLQILSDRIPEAFF TGTGCCAGCAGCTTACAGATTCTATCGGACAGGATTCCTGAAGCTTTCTTT NA TRBD1 TRBJ1-1 TRBV7-9